Listed here are 7 T cell receptor beta chains from one sample, sequenced in a study of CD8 T cells in Susac syndrome. It was with random hexamers that 0.5 to 1 ug RNA was reverse transcribed. TCRdb redid the calling of the immunoSEQ multiplex PCR reads with MiXCR, one entry per CDR3 protein. Here the sample spans tens of thousands of distinct CDR3 sequences, approximately 96% being singletons. Source material: CD8+ T cells from PBMCs. Every receptor here comes from a human donor with Susac syndrome.

The V gene is TRBV20-1, the J gene TRBJ2-7; 9 bases match TRBD2. V was pared by 6 bases and J by 3 bases, with 9 bases of the junction left unmatched. The CDR3 is 14 amino acids. Germline V lookup: CDR1 DFQATT, CDR2 SNEGSKA (reference sequence). CDR3 in DNA: TGCAGTGCCACTATGAGCGGGGGGTACTACGAGCAGTACGTC. Translated, it gives CSATMSGGYYEQYV.

V and J are TRBV6-6 and TRBJ1-2; TRBD1 matches at 10 bases. The CDR3 has 16 residues. Trimming took 5 bases from V and 0 from J; bases not matched to a gene: 6. CDR1 and CDR2 (germline): MNHNY, SVGAGI (reference sequence). The CDR3 bases are TGTGCCAGCAGTCCCGGGACAGGGGCCACTAACTATGGCTACACCTTC. Its translation is CASSPGTGATNYGYTF.

This sequence joins TRBV18 and TRBJ2-3, with D unclear. V was shortened by 3 bases and J by 0 bases, with 16 bases between the two germline ends. This CDR3 spans 17 amino acids. CDR1 and CDR2 from the germline V gene are KGHSH and LQKENI. Here the CDR3 DNA reads TGTGCCAGCTCACCTAGTCAGGCCATCTCTAGCACAGATACGCAGTATTTT. Translation: CASSPSQAISSTDTQYF.

This clonotype appeared once. The chain couples TRBV7-2 to TRBJ2-5; D is undetermined. The germline V gene encodes CDR1 SGHTA and CDR2 FQGNSA. Trimming left V 5 bases short and J 5 bases short, with 15 bases between. This CDR3 is 14 amino acids long. The CDR3 nucleotides are TGTGCCAGCAGCCCAAACTGGTATTTGGAGACCCAGTACTTC. It yields the protein CASSPNWYLETQYF.

This clonotype is a singleton in its sample. The chain combines TRBV9 with TRBJ2-1, with D possibly matching TRBD1 (6 bases). Trimming stripped 6 bases from V and 10 bases from J, with 14 bases between. The CDR3 spans 12 residues. Per the germline V gene, CDR1 is SGDLS and CDR2 is YYNGEE. CDR3 amino acids: CASNDRFGEQFF. CDR3 nucleotides: TGTGCCAGCAACGACAGGTTCGGCGAGCAGTTCTTC.

The chain uses TRBV28 and TRBJ2-6; D unresolved. CDR1 MDHEN and CDR2 SYDVKM come from the germline V gene. Trimming left V 2 bases short and J 5 bases short, with 13 bases between. CDR3 length: 16 residues. The CDR3 loop reads CASSLSSRRWANVLTF. CDR3 DNA: TGTGCCAGCAGTTTAAGTTCCCGTCGCTGGGCCAACGTCCTGACTTTC.

The chain carries TRBV27 and TRBJ2-5, with 11 nucleotides matching TRBD1. This CDR3 has 14 amino acids. The V segment lost 5 bases and the J segment 3 bases; nucleotides outside the gene matches: 2. Germline V gives CDR1 MNHEY, CDR2 SMNVEV (reference sequence). CDR3 bases: TGTGCCAGCAGTCGGACAGGGGGCGAAGAGACCCAGTACTTC. Translation: CASSRTGGEETQYF.